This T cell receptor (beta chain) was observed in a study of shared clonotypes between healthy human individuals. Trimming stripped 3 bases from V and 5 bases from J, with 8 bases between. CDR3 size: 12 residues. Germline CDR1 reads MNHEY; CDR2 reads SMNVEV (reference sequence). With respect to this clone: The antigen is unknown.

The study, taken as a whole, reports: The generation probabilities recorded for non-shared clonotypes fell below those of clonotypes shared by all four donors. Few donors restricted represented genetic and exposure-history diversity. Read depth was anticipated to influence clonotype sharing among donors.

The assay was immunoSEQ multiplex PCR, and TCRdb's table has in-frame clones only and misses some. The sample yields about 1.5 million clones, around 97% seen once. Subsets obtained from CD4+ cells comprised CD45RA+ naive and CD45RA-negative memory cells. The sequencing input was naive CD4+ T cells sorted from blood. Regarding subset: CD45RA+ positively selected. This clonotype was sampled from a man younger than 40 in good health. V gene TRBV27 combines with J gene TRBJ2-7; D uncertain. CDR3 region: CASSFFGNEQYF. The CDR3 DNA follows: TGTGCCAGCAGTTTTTTTGGGAACGAGCAGTACTTC.